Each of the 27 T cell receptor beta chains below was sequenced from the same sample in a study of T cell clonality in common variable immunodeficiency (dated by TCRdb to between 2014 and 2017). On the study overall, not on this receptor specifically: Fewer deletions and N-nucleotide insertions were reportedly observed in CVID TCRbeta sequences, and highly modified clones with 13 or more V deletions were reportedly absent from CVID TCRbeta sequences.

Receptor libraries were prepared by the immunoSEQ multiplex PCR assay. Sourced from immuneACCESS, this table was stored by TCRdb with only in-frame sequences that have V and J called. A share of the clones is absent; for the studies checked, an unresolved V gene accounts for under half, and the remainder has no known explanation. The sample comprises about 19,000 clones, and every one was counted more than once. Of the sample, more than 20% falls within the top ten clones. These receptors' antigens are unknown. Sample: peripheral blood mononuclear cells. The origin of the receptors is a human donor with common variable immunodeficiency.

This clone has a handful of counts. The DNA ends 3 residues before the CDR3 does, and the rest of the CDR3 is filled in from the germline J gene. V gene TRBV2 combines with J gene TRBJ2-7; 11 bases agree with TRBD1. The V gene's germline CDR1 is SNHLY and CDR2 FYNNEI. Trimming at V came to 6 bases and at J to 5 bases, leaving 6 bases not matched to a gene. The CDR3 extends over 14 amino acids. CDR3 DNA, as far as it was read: TGTGCCAGCAGCGGGACGGGACAGGGGGACGAG. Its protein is CASSGTGQGDE. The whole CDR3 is CASSGTGQGDEQYF.

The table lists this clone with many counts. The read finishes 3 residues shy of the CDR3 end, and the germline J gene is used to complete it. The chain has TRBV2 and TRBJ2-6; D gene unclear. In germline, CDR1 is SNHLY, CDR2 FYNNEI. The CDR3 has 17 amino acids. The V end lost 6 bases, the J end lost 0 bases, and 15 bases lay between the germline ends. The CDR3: CASRQTPLYSGANVLTF. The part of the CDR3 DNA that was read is TGTGCCAGCAGACAGACCCCCCTATACTCTGGGGCCAACGTC.

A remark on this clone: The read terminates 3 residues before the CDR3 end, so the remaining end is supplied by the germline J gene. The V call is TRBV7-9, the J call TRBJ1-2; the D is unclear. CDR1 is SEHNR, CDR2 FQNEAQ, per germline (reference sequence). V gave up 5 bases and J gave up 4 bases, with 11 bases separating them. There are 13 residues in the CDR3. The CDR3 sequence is CASSRVSVYGYTF. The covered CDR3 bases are TGTGCCAGCAGCAGGGTATCAGTCTATGGC.

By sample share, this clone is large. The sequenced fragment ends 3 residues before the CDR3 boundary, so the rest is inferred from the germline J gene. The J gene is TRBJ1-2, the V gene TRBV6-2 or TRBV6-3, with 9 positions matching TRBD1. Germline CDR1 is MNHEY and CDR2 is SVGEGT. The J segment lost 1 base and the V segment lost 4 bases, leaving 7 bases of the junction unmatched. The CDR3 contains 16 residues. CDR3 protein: CASSSYDRGSNYGYTF. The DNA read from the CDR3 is TGTGCCAGCAGTTCTTATGACAGGGGGAGTAACTATGGC.

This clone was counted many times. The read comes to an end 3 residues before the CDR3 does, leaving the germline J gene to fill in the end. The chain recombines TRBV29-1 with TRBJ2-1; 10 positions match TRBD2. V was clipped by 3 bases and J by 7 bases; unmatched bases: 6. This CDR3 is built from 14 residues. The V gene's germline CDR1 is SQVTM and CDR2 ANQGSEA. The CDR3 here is CSVDPTSGKNEQFF. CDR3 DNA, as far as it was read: TGCAGCGTTGACCCTACTAGCGGGAAGAATGAG.

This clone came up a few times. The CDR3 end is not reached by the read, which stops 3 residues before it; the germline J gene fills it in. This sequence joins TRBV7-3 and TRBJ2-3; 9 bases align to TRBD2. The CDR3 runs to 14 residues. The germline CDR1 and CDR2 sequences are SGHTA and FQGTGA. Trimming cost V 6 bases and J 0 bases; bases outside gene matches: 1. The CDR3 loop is CASRTSGSTDTQYF. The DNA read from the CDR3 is TGTGCCAGCAGGACTAGCGGAAGCACAGATACG.

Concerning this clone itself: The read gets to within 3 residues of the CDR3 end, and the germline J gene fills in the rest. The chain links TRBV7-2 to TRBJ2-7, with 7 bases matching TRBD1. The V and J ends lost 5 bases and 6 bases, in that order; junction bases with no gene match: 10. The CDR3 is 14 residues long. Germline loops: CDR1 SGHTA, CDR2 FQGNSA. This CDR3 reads CASSPPTGSCEQYF. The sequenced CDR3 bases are TGTGCCAGCAGCCCCCCGACAGGGTCATGCGAG.

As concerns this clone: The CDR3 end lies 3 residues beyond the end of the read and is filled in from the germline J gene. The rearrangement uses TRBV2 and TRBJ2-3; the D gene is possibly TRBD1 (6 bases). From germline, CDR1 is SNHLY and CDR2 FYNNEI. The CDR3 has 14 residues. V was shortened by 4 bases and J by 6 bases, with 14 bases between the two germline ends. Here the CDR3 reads CASSVDRWIDTQYF. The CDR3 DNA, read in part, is TGTGCCAGCAGTGTAGACAGGTGGATCGATACG.

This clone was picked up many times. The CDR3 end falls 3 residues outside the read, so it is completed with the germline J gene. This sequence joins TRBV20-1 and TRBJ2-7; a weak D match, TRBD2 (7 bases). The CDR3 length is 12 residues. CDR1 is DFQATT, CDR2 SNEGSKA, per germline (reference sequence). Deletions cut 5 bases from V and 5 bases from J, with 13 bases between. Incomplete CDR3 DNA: TGCAGTGCTGATGCGGGGGCCCACGAG. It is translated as CSADAGAHE. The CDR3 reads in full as CSADAGAHEQYF.

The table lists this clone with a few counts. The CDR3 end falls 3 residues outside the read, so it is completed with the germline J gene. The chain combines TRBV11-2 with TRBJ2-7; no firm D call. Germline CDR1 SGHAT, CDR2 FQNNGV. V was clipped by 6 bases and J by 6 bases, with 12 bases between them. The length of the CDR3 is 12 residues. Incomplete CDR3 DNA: TGTGCCAGCAGAACAAGACTTGCCGAG. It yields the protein CASRTRLAE. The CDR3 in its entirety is CASRTRLAEQYF. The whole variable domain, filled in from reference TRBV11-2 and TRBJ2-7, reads EAGVAQSPRYKIIEKRQSVAFWCNPISGHATLYWYQQILGQGPKLLIQFQNNGVVDDSQLPKDRFSAERLKGVDSTLKIQPAKLEDSAVYLCASRTRLAEQYFGPGTRLTVT.

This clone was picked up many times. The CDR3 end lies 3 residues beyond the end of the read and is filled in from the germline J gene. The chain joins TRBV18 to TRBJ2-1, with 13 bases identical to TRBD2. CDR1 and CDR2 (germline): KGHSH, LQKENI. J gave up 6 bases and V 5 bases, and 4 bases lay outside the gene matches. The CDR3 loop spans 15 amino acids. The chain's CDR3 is CASSRGTSGINEQFF. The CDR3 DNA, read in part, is TGTGCCAGCTCAAGAGGGACTAGCGGGATCAATGAG.

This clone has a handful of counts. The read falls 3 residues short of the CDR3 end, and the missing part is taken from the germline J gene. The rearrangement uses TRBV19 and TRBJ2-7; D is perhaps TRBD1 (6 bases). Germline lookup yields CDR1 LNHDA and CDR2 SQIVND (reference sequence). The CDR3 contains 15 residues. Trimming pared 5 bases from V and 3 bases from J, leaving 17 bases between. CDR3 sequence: CASSVGTRGYYEQYF. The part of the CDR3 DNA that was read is TGTGCCAGTAGTGTTGGGACAAGGGGATACTACGAG. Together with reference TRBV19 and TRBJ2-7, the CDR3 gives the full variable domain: DGGITQSPKYLFRKEGQNVTLSCEQNLNHDAMYWYRQDPGQGLRLIYYSQIVNDFQKGDIAEGYSVSREKKESFPLTVTSAQKNPTAFYLCASSVGTRGYYEQYFGPGTRLTVT.

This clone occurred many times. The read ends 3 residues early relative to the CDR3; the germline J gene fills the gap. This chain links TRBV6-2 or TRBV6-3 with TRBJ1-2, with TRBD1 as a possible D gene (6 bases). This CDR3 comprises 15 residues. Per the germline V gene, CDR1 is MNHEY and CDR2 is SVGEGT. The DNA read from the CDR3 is TGTGCCAGCAGTCAAAACACAGGGAGGAGTTTCGGC. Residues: CASSQNTGRSFG. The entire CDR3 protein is CASSQNTGRSFGYTF.

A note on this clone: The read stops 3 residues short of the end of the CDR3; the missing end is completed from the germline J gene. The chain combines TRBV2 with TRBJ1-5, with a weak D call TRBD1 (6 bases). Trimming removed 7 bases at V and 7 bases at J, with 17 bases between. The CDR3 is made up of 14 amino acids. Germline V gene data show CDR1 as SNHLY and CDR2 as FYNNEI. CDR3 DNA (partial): TGTGCCAGCATGATATGGAAAGGGGGACAGCCC. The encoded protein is CASMIWKGGQP. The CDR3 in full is CASMIWKGGQPQHF.

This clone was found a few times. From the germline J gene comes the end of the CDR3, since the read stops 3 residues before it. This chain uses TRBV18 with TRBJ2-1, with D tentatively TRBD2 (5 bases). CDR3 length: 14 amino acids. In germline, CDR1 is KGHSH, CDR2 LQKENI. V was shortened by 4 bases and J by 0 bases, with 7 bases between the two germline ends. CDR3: CASSLSGSYNEQFF. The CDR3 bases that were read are TGTGCCAGCTCACTGAGCGGCTCCTACAATGAG.

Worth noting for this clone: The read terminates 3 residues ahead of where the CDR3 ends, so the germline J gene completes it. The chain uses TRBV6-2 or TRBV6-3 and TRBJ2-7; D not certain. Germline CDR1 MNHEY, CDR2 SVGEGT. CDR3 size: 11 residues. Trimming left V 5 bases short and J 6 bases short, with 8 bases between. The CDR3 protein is CASSRVGEQYF. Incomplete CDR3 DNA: TGTGCCAGCAGTCGGGTAGGCGAG.

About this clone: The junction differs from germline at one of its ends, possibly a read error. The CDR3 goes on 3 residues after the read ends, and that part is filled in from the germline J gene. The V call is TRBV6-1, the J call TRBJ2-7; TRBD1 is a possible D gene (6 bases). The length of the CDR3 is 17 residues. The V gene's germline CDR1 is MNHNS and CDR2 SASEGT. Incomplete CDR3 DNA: TGTGCCAGCAGGGAAGGGGGACACCAAAAATCATCCTACGAG. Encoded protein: CASREGGHQKSSYE. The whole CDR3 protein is CASREGGHQKSSYEQYF.

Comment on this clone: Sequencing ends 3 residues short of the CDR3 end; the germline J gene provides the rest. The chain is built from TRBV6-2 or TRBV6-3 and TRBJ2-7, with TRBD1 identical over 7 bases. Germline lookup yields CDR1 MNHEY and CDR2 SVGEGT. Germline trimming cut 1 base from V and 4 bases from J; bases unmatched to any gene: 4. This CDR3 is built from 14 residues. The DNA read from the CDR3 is TGTGCCAGCAGTTACTTGGGACAGCCATACGAG. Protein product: CASSYLGQPYE. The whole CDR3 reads CASSYLGQPYEQYF.

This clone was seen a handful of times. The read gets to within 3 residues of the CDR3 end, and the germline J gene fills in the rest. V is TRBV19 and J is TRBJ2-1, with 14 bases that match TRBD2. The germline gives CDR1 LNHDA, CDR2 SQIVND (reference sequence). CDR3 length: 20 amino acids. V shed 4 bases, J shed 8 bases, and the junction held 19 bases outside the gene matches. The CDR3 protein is CASSTNLHPGLAGERHEQFF. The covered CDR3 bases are TGTGCCAGTAGTACCAACCTACACCCGGGACTAGCGGGGGAGCGGCATGAG.

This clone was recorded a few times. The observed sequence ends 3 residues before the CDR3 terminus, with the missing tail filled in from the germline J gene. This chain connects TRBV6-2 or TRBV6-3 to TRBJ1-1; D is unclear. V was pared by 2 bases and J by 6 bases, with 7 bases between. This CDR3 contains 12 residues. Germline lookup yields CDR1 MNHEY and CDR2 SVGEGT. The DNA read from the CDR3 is TGTGCCAGCAGTTACCCTAGCCCTGAA. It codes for CASSYPSPE. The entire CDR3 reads CASSYPSPEAFF.

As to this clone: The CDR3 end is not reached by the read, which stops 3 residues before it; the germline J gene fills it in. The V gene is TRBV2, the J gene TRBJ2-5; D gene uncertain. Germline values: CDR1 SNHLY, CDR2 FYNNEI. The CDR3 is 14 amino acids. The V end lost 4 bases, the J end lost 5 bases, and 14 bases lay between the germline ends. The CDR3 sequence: CASSVLNLRETQYF. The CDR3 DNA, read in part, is TGTGCCAGCAGTGTATTAAACCTCAGGGAGACC.

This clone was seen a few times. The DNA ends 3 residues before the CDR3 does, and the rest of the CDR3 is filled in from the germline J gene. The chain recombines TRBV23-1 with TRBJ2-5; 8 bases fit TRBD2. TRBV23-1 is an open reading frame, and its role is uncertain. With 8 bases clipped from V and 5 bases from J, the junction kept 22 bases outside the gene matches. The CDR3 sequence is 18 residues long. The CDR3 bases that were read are TGCGCCAGCCTTAATCGGGTGGTAGCGGGGTCGGTTTGGGAGACC. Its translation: CASLNRVVAGSVWET. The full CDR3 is CASLNRVVAGSVWETQYF.

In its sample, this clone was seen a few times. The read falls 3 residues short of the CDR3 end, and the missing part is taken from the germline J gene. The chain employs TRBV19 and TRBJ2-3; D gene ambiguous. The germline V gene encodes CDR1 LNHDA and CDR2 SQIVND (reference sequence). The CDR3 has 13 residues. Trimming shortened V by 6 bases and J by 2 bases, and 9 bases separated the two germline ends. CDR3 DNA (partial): TGTGCCAGTAGCGACATAAACACAGATACG. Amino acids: CASSDINTDT. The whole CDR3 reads CASSDINTDTQYF.

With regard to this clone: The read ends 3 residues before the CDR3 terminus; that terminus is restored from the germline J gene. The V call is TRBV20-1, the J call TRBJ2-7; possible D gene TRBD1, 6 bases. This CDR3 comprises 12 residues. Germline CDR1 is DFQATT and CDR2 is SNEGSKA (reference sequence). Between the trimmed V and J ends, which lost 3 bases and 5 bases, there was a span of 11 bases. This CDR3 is CSASIQGHEQYF. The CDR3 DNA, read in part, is TGCAGTGCTAGTATACAGGGCCACGAG.

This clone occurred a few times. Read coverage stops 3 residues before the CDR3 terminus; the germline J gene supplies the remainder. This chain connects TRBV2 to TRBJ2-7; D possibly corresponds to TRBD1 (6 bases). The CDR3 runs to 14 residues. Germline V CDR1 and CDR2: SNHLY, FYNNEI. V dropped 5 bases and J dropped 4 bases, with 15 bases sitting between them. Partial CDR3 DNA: TGTGCCAGCAGTCTAAAAATACAGGGTTACGAG. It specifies CASSLKIQGYE. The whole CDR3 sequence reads CASSLKIQGYEQYF.

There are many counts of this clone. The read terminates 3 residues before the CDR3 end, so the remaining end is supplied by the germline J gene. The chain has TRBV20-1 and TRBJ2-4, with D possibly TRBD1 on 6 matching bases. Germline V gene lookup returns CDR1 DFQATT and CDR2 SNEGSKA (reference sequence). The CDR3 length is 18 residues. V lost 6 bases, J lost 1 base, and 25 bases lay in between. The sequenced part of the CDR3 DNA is TGCAGTGCCAGAAAAGTGGCAGGGGACCTATGGGCCAAAAACATT. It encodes CSARKVAGDLWAKNI. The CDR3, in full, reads CSARKVAGDLWAKNIQYF.

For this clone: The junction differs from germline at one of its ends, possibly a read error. CDR3 bases read: TGTTCCAGCAGCTTACGTTCCACCGGGGAG. Translated, it gives CSSSLRSTGE. The CDR3 in full is CSSSLRSTGELFF. The V gene is TRBV7-9, the J gene TRBJ2-2, with no clear D. The CDR3 extends 3 residues past the end of the read, so its final part is completed from the germline J gene. This CDR3 comprises 13 residues. In germline, CDR1 is SEHNR, CDR2 FQNEAQ (reference sequence).